A selection of T cell receptor beta chains follows, all from one sample in a study of memory CD8 T cells in hepatitis C reinfection. The table came from immunoSEQ multiplex PCR; TCRdb's copy has only in-frame clones and leaves some out. The sample lists about 50,000 clones, approximately 89% seen once, with 0.72% in the top ten. Sequenced sample: naive CD8+ T cells sorted from blood. All receptors derive from a man aged 18-30 years with hepatitis C virus infection. The CDR3 runs from the conserved cysteine through the conserved F or W. The D gene is left open where the match is weak. The listing skips clone size in some rows; elsewhere it reads once, few, many or a size class.

V gene,clone size,CDR3 length,J gene,D gene,CDR3 protein,CDR3 DNA
TRBV5-1,NA,14,TRBJ1-1,NA,CASSLVGGNTEAFF,TGCGCCAGCAGCTTGGTGGGGGGGAACACTGAAGCTTTCTTT
TRBV28,once,16,TRBJ2-5,TRBD1,CASKGLRGQGEETQYF,TGTGCCAGCAAGGGTCTCCGTGGACAGGGGGAGGAGACCCAGTACTTC
TRBV7-9,NA,16,TRBJ1-2,NA,CASSLRMTEKNYGYTF,TGTGCCAGCAGCTTAAGGATGACAGAAAAAAACTATGGCTACACCTTC
TRBV7-8,NA,13,TRBJ2-7,TRBD1,CASSPRDREIQYF,TGTGCCAGCAGCCCCCGTGACAGGGAAATCCAGTACTTC
TRBV7-9,NA,13,TRBJ2-2,NA,CASSSTAGGELFF,TGTGCCAGCAGCAGTACGGCAGGCGGGGAGCTGTTTTTT
TRBV5-4,NA,13,TRBJ2-7,TRBD1,CASSSQGVYEQYF,TGTGCCAGCAGCTCACAGGGGGTGTACGAGCAGTACTTC
TRBV6-5,NA,14,TRBJ1-2,TRBD1,CASRSGTGTYGYTF,TGTGCCAGCAGATCCGGGACAGGGACCTATGGCTACACCTTC
TRBV6-5,NA,14,TRBJ1-6,TRBD1,CASSETGVNSPLHF,TGTGCCAGCAGTGAAACAGGGGTAAACTCACCCCTCCACTTT
TRBV20-1,NA,11,TRBJ2-7,TRBD2,CSAIIGRAQYF,TGCAGTGCTATAATAGGGAGGGCGCAGTACTTC
TRBV2,NA,14,TRBJ2-5,NA,CASSGSGGLETQYF,TGTGCCAGCAGTGGATCCGGGGGTTTGGAGACCCAGTACTTC
TRBV4-1,NA,11,TRBJ2-1,NA,CASSFNNEQFF,TGCGCCAGCAGCTTCAACAATGAGCAGTTCTTC
TRBV4-1,once,14,TRBJ2-2,NA,CASSQGRGTGELFF,TGCGCCAGCAGCCAAGGGAGGGGCACCGGGGAGCTGTTTTTT
TRBV27,NA,14,TRBJ2-7,TRBD2,CASSRGTSGREQYF,TGTGCCAGCAGTCGCGGGACTAGCGGGAGAGAGCAGTACTTC
TRBV27,once,14,TRBJ2-7,NA,CASRLEGAAYEQYF,TGTGCCAGCAGACTGGAGGGGGCAGCCTACGAGCAGTACTTC
TRBV27,NA,16,TRBJ2-3,TRBD2,CASSSLAGGTLDTQYF,TGTGCCAGCAGTTCACTAGCGGGGGGGACCCTGGATACGCAGTATTTT
TRBV7-9,NA,11,TRBJ2-7,NA,CASSSTYEQYF,TGTGCCAGCAGCTCCACCTACGAGCAGTACTTC
TRBV4-1,NA,20,TRBJ2-2,TRBD2,CASSQEGEELAGGYTGELFF,TGCGCCAGCAGCCAAGAAGGAGAAGAGCTAGCGGGAGGATACACCGGGGAGCTGTTTTTT
TRBV14,NA,15,TRBJ1-2,NA,CASSQSQAINYGYTF,TGTGCCAGCAGCCAATCGCAGGCCATCAACTATGGCTACACCTTC
TRBV19,NA,15,TRBJ2-5,NA,CASSIAGTRQETQYF,TGTGCCAGTAGTATAGCCGGGACAAGACAAGAGACCCAGTACTTC
TRBV7-9,NA,15,TRBJ2-1,NA,CASSLTTSPWNEQFF,TGTGCCAGCAGCCTTACAACCTCCCCATGGAATGAGCAGTTCTTC
TRBV14,NA,15,TRBJ2-1,TRBD2,CASSLGWTSIDEQFF,TGTGCCAGCAGCCTCGGTTGGACTAGCATCGATGAGCAGTTCTTC
TRBV6-5,once,16,TRBJ2-5,TRBD1,CASSYTDRANQEAQYF,TGTGCCAGCAGTTACACGGACAGGGCGAACCAAGAGGCCCAGTACTTC
TRBV28,NA,13,TRBJ2-7,NA,CASSLPEYYEQYF,TGTGCCAGCAGTTTACCTGAATACTACGAGCAGTACTTC
TRBV4-3,NA,15,TRBJ1-5,NA,CASSQDLQSDQPQHF,TGCGCCAGCAGCCAAGACTTGCAATCGGATCAGCCCCAGCATTTT
TRBV6-5,NA,16,TRBJ1-1,TRBD1,CASSYISTGGNTEAFF,TGTGCCAGCAGTTACATAAGCACAGGGGGGAACACTGAAGCTTTCTTT
TRBV5-1,NA,17,TRBJ1-1,TRBD1,CASSSPGQGEEDTEAFF,TGCGCCAGCAGCTCACCGGGACAGGGGGAGGAGGACACTGAAGCTTTCTTT
TRBV27,NA,14,TRBJ2-2,NA,CASSLSAGPGELFF,TGTGCCAGCAGTTTATCTGCGGGCCCCGGGGAGCTGTTTTTT
TRBV15,NA,15,TRBJ1-1,TRBD1,CATIREGQGATEAFF,TGTGCCACCATCAGGGAGGGACAGGGGGCGACTGAAGCTTTCTTT
TRBV6-1,NA,15,TRBJ1-1,NA,CASRGNGEMNTEAFF,TGTGCCAGCAGGGGGAACGGGGAAATGAACACTGAAGCTTTCTTT
TRBV13,NA,18,TRBJ2-2,NA,CASSSPTEAPSNTGELFF,TGTGCCAGCAGCTCCCCGACAGAAGCTCCTTCCAACACCGGGGAGCTGTTTTTT
TRBV27,NA,14,TRBJ1-2,NA,CASSSLLSYYGYTF,TGTGCCAGCAGTTCCCTCCTTAGTTACTATGGCTACACCTTC
TRBV27,NA,14,TRBJ2-2,TRBD2,CASTGTSGSGELFF,TGTGCCAGCACCGGGACTAGCGGGAGTGGGGAGCTGTTTTTT
TRBV19,NA,14,TRBJ2-2,NA,CASSPRTGTGELFF,TGTGCCAGTAGTCCGCGTACAGGGACCGGGGAGCTGTTTTTT
TRBV11-2,once,15,TRBJ1-5,TRBD1,CASSTGQGANQPQHF,TGTGCCAGCAGCACCGGACAGGGGGCGAATCAGCCCCAGCATTTT
TRBV4-1,NA,14,TRBJ2-1,NA,CASSPLSVGDEQFF,TGCGCCAGCAGCCCCCTGAGTGTGGGAGATGAGCAGTTCTTC
TRBV9,NA,14,TRBJ2-3,TRBD2,CASSDNSGVDTQYF,TGTGCCAGCAGCGATAATAGCGGGGTAGATACGCAGTATTTT
TRBV7-9,NA,14,TRBJ2-7,NA,CASSPQVSSYEQYF,TGTGCCAGCAGCCCTCAGGTATCATCCTACGAGCAGTACTTC
TRBV27,NA,15,TRBJ2-1,NA,CASSLSLAYYNEQFF,TGTGCCAGCAGTTTATCCCTAGCGTATTACAATGAGCAGTTCTTC
TRBV7-9,NA,14,TRBJ1-1,TRBD1,CASSFRGLFAEAFF,TGTGCCAGCAGCTTCAGGGGGCTTTTTGCTGAAGCTTTCTTT
TRBV2,few,12,TRBJ2-7,NA,CASRLSRYEQYF,TGTGCCAGCAGGCTCTCGCGCTACGAGCAGTACTTC
TRBV11-2,NA,16,TRBJ2-7,TRBD1,CASSTRQGVNLHEQYF,TGTGCCAGCAGCACAAGACAGGGGGTGAATTTGCACGAGCAGTACTTC
TRBV25-1,once,13,TRBJ1-2,NA,CASSAGANYGYTF,TGTGCCAGCTCTGCAGGGGCCAACTATGGCTACACCTTC
TRBV6-1,NA,16,TRBJ2-5,NA,CASSAPRSGNQETQYF,TGTGCCAGCAGTGCTCCCCGTAGCGGCAACCAAGAGACCCAGTACTTC
TRBV12-5,NA,15,TRBJ1-1,TRBD1,CASAVTGEERTEAFF,TGTGCTAGTGCTGTGACAGGGGAGGAGCGGACTGAAGCTTTCTTT
TRBV5-6,NA,15,TRBJ2-5,TRBD2,CASSLELAGQETQYF,TGTGCCAGCAGCTTGGAGTTAGCGGGGCAAGAGACCCAGTACTTC
TRBV30,few,14,TRBJ1-4,TRBD1,CAWNGQDTNEKLFF,TGTGCCTGGAACGGACAGGACACAAATGAAAAACTGTTTTTT
TRBV10-2,NA,14,TRBJ1-5,TRBD1,CASSESGQDQPQHF,TGCGCCAGCAGTGAGTCCGGACAGGATCAGCCCCAGCATTTT
TRBV2,NA,16,TRBJ2-3,TRBD2,CASSEWTSGVTDTQYF,TGTGCCAGCAGTGAATGGACTAGCGGGGTCACAGATACGCAGTATTTT
TRBV30,NA,11,TRBJ2-1,TRBD1,CAFHRGFEQFF,TGTGCCTTTCACAGGGGGTTTGAGCAGTTCTTC
TRBV5-1,few,16,TRBJ1-1,TRBD1,CASSLSPTGVSTEAFF,TGCGCCAGCAGCCTATCACCGACAGGGGTGAGCACTGAAGCTTTCTTT